This T cell receptor (beta chain) was sequenced during a study of blood T cell repertoires in COVID-19. Turning to the study itself: Sites in the United States, Italy and Spain provided acute and convalescent COVID-19 samples. PBMCs, B-cell-depleted T cells, or T cells provided the cDNA or gDNA that made up the material.

In the original processing: Estimation of nucleated cell counts was performed using reference gene primer amplification. Repertoires were generated with immunoSEQ multiplex PCR, while TCRdb's copy carries only in-frame clones and drops some. Clone size and the V and J calls come from that table; the DNA yielded D and trimming. The repertoire holds about 160,000 clones, with 78% as singletons. This CDR3 comprises 13 residues. The germline gives CDR1 MGHDK, CDR2 SYGVNS. The junction had 5 bases not matched to a gene; V was cut back by 6 bases and J by 4 bases. The TCR sequence derives from a woman of 80 years or more with acute or convalescent COVID-19. Sequencing was done on a sample of peripheral blood. V and J are TRBV25-1 and TRBJ1-1; 7 nucleotides agree with TRBD1. CDR3 loop: CASRTGWSTEAFF. In DNA, the CDR3 is TGTGCCAGCAGGACAGGGTGGAGCACTGAAGCTTTCTTT.